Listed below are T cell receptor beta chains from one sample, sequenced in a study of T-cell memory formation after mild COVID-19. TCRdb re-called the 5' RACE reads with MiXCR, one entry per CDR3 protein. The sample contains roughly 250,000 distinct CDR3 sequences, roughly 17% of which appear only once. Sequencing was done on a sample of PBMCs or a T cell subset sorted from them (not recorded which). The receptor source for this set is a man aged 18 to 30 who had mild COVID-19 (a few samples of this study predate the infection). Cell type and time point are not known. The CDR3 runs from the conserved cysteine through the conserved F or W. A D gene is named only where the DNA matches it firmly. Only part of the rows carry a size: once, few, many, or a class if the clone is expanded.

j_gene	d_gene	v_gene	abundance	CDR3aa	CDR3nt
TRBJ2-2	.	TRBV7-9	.	CASSLEANTGELFF	TGTGCCAGCAGCTTAGAGGCGAACACCGGGGAGCTGTTTTTT
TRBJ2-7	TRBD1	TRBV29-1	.	CSVTGVPYEQYF	TGCAGCGTGACAGGGGTGCCCTACGAGCAGTACTTC
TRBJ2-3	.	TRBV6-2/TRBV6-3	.	CASSTIGPQYF	TGTGCCAGCAGTACAATAGGCCCCCAGTATTTT
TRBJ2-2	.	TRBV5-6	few	CASSALGESLSGELFF	TGTGCCAGCAGCGCGCTGGGAGAGAGTTTGTCCGGGGAGCTGTTTTTT
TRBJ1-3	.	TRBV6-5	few	CASRGRFSGNTIYF	TGTGCCAGCAGGGGACGGTTCTCTGGAAACACCATATATTTT
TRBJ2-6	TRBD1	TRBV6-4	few	CASSPHRTGVPSGANVLTF	TGTGCCAGCAGTCCTCACCGGACAGGGGTACCCTCTGGGGCCAACGTCCTGACTTTC
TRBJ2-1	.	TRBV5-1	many	CASSSTGPPYNEQFF	TGCGCCAGCAGCTCTACAGGGCCACCCTACAATGAGCAGTTCTTC
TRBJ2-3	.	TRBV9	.	CASSVAERTDTQYF	TGTGCCAGCAGCGTAGCTGAACGCACAGATACGCAGTATTTT
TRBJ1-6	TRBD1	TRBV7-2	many	CASSRDSNSPLHF	TGTGCCAGCAGCCGGGACAGCAATTCACCCCTCCACTTT
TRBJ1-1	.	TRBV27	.	CASSKWAGNTEAFF	TGTGCCAGCAGTAAATGGGCGGGTAACACTGAAGCTTTCTTT
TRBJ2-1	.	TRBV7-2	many	CASSLDPGIHNEQFF	TGTGCCAGCAGCTTAGATCCAGGGATCCACAATGAGCAGTTCTTC
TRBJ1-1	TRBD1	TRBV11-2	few	CASSSTGGVTEAFF	TGTGCCAGCAGCTCGACAGGGGGGGTCACTGAAGCTTTCTTT
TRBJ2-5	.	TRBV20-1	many	CSARDSNKETQYF	TGCAGTGCTAGGGACAGTAACAAAGAGACCCAGTACTTC
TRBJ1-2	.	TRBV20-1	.	CSARDFWGSSNYGYTF	TGCAGTGCTAGAGATTTTTGGGGGTCGAGTAACTATGGCTACACCTTC